Below, one T cell receptor beta chain is given with its context. These data are taken from a study of blood T cell repertoires in COVID-19. Trimming left V 4 bases short and J 3 bases short, with 17 bases between. From germline, CDR1 is KGHDR and CDR2 SFDVKD. The CDR3 consists of 16 residues. Authors' data handling: Amplification of reference gene primers provided the estimated nucleated cell counts. Clones were read by immunoSEQ multiplex PCR, and TCRdb kept only the in-frame ones, dropping some. The V and J calls and clone size were taken over from that table, and D and trimming were inferred from the DNA. The table shows 250,000 to 350,000 clones, with about 86% occurring only once.

The chain couples TRBV24-1 to TRBJ1-2; D is undetermined. Sample: peripheral blood. The sequence derives from a woman in her fifties or sixties with acute or convalescent COVID-19. The DNA of the CDR3 is TGTGCCACCAGTGACCGCCCGGGGATTGGGTACTATGGCTACACCTTC. Translating it yields CATSDRPGIGYYGYTF.